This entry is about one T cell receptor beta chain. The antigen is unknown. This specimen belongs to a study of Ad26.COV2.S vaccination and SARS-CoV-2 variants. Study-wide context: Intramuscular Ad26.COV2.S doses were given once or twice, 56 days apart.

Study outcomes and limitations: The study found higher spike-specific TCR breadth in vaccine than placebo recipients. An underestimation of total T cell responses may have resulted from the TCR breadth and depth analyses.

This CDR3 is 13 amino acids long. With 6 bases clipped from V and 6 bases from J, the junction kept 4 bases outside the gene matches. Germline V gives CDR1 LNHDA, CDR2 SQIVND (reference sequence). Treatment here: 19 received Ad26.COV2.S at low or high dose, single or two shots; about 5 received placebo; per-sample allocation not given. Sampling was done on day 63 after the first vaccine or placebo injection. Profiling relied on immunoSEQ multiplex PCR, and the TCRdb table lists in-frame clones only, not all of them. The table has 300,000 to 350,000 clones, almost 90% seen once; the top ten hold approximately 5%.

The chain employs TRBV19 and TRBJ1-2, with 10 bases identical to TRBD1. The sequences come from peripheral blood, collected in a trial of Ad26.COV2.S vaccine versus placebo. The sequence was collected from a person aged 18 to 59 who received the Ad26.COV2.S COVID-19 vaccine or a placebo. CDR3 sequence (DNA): TGTGCCAGTAGACCGGGACAGGGGAATGGCTACACCTTC. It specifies CASRPGQGNGYTF.